This entry describes one T cell receptor beta chain. Its antigen is currently unknown. This record comes from a study of shared clonotypes between healthy human individuals. Repertoires were generated with immunoSEQ multiplex PCR, while TCRdb's copy carries only in-frame clones and drops some. The sample carries 2,500,000 or so clones, around 92% recorded once. General study points: Rarefaction indicated that sorted-subset sequencing remained incomplete although depth was large.

Germline-derived CDR1 and CDR2 are SGHRS and YFSETQ. The length of the CDR3 is 17 residues. V dropped 4 bases and J dropped 6; count of bases not matched to a gene: 10. The genes are TRBV5-1 and TRBJ2-3; TRBD2 agrees at 14 bases. Sequenced material: naive CD4+ T cells from PBMCs. Subset in this sample: CD45RA+ positively selected. The TCR comes from a man younger than 30 in good health. Some clones in this sample may be carry-over from other donors' samples. Written as DNA, the CDR3 is TGCGCCAGCAGCCGCTACGGGACTAGCGGGAGCAGCGATACGCAGTATTTT. Translated, it gives CASSRYGTSGSSDTQYF.